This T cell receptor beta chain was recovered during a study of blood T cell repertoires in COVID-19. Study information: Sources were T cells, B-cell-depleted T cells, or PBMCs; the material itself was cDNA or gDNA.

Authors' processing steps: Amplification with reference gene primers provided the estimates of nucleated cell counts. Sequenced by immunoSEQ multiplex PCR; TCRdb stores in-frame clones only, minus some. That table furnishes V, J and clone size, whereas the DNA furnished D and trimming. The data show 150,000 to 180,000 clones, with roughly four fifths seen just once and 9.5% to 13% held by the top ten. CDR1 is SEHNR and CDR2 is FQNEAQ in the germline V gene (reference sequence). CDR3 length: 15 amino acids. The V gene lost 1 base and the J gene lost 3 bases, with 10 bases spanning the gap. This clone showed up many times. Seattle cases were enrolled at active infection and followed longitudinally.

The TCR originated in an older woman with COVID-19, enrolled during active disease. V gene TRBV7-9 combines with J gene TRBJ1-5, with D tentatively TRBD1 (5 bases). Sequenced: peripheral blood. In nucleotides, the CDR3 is TGTGCCAGCAGCTTAGGGCCAGGGCACAATCAGCCCCAGCATTTT. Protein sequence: CASSLGPGHNQPQHF.